The T cell receptor beta chain under discussion was sequenced for a study of regulatory T cells in long-lasting Graves disease. Overall study findings and caveats: TCR diversity in persistent Graves' patients was below that of newly diagnosed ones.

This clonotype was recorded a few times. Its target is unknown. Germline V CDR1 and CDR2: LNHDA, SQIVND (reference sequence). This CDR3 is 15 amino acids long. Trimming stripped 5 bases from V and 7 bases from J, with 17 bases between. Arm-PCR of CDR3 regions and iRepertoire HTBI primers were used to build TCR beta libraries. TCRdb called the multiplex PCR reads again in MiXCR, with one record for every CDR3 protein. The data show about 500,000 distinct CDR3 sequences, about 12% seen once. Time point here: newly diagnosed GD, antithyroid drugs for less than 3 months. After RNA was extracted from PBMCs, the TCR library was made from it. Separately, the same data were catalogued under a study of T cells in Graves' hyperthyroidism and ophthalmopathy. That source notes: Ophthalmopathy, as predicted by the model, came a median 6.5 months after the prediction.

The sequencing used peripheral blood mononuclear cells (PBMCs), collected at new diagnosis, from a patient treated with antithyroid drugs. The chain employs TRBV19 and TRBJ2-2; unclear D gene. The sequence derives from a young woman with Graves disease. The chain's CDR3 is CASSPLTNWGGELFF. CDR3 coding DNA: TGTGCCAGTAGTCCCCTGACCAATTGGGGCGGGGAGCTGTTTTTT. Full variable domain (remainder filled in from reference TRBV19 and TRBJ2-2): DGGITQSPKYLFRKEGQNVTLSCEQNLNHDAMYWYRQDPGQGLRLIYYSQIVNDFQKGDIAEGYSVSREKKESFPLTVTSAQKNPTAFYLCASSPLTNWGGELFFGEGSRLTVL.